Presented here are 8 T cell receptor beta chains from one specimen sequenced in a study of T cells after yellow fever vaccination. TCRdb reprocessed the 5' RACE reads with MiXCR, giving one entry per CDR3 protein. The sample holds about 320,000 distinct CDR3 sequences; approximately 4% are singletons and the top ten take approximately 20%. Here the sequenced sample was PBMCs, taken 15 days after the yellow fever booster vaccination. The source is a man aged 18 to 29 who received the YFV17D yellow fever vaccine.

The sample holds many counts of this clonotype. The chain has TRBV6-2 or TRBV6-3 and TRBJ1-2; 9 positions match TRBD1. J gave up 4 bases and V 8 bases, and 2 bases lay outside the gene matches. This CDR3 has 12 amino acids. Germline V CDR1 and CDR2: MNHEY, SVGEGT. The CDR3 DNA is TGTGCCAGCGAGGACAGGGGCTATGGCTACACCTTC. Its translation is CASEDRGYGYTF.

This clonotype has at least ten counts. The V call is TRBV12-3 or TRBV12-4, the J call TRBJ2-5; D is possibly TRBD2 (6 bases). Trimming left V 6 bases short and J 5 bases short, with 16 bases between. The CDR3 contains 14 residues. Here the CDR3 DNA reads TGTGCCAGCAGCGTGCCTGGGACTCCGGAGACCCAGTACTTC. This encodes CASSVPGTPETQYF.

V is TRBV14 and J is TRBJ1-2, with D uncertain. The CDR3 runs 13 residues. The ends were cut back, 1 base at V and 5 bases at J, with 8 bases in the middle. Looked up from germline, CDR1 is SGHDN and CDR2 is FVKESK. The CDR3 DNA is TGTGCCAGCAGCCAAGCCCCCTCTTATGGCTACACCTTC. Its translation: CASSQAPSYGYTF.

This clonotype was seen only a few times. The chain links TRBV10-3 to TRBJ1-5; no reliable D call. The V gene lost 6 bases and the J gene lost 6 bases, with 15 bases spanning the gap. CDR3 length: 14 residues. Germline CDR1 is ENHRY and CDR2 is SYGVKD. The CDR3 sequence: CAISADGDRQPQHF. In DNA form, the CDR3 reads TGTGCCATCAGCGCGGACGGTGATCGTCAGCCCCAGCATTTT.

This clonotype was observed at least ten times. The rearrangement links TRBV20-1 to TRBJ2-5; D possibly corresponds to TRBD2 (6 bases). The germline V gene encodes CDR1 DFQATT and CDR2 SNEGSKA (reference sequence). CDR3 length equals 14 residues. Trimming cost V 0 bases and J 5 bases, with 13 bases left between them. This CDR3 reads CSARDRGRGETQYF. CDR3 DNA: TGCAGTGCTAGAGATCGGGGGAGAGGGGAGACCCAGTACTTC.

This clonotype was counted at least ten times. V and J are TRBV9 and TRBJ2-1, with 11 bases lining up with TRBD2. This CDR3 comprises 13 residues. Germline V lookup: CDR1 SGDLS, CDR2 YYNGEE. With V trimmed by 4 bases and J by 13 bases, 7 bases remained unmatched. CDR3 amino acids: CASSFGTSGDQFF. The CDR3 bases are TGTGCCAGCAGCTTCGGGACTAGCGGTGATCAGTTCTTC. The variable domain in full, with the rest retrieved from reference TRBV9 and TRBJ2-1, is DSGVTQTPKHLITATGQRVTLRCSPRSGDLSVYWYQQSLDQGLQFLIQYYNGEERAKGNILERFSAQQFPDLHSELNLSSLELGDSALYFCASSFGTSGDQFFGPGTRLTVL.

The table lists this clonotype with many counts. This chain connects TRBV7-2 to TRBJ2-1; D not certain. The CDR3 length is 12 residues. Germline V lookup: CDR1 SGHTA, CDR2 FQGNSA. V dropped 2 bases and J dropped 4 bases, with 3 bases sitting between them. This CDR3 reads CASSLSYNEQFF. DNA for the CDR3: TGTGCCAGCAGCTTAAGTTACAATGAGCAGTTCTTC.

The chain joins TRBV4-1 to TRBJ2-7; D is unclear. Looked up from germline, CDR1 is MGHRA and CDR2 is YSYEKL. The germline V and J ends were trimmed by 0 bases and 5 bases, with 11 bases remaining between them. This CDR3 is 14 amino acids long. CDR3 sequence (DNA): TGCGCCAGCAGCCAAGATCCCTTGGGTCACGAGCAGTACGTC. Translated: CASSQDPLGHEQYV.